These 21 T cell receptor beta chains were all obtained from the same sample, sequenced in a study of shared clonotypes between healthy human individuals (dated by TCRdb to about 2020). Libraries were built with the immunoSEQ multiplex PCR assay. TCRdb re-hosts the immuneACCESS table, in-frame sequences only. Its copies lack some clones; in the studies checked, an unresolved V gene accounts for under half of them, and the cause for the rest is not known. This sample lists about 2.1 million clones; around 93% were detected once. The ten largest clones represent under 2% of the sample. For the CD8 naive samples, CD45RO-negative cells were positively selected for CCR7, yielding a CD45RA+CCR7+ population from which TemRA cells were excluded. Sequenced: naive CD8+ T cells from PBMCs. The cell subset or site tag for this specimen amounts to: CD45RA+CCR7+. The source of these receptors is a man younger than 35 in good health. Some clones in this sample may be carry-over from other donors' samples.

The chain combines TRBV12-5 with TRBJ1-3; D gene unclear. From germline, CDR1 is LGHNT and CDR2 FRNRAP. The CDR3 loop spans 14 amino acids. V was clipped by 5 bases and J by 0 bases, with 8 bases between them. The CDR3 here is CASGAVSSGNTIYF. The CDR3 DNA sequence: TGTGCTAGTGGTGCCGTAAGCTCTGGAAACACCATATATTTT.

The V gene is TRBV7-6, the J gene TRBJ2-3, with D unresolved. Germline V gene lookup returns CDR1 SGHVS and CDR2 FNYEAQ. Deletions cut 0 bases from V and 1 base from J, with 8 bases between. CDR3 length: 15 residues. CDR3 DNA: TGTGCCAGCAGCTTAGCCCCTGGAGGCACAGATACGCAGTATTTT. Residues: CASSLAPGGTDTQYF.

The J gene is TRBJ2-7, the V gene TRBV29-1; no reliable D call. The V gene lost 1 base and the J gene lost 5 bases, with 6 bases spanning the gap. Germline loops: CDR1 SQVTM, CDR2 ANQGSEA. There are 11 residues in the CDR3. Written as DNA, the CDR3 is TGCAGCGTTGAAGGCCCCGACGAGCAGTACTTC. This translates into CSVEGPDEQYF.

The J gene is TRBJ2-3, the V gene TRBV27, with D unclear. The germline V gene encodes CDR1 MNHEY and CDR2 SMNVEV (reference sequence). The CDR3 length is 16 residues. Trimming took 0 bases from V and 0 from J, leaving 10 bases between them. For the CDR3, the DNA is TGTGCCAGCAGTTTATCTATCCGCGGCAGCACAGATACGCAGTATTTT. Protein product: CASSLSIRGSTDTQYF.

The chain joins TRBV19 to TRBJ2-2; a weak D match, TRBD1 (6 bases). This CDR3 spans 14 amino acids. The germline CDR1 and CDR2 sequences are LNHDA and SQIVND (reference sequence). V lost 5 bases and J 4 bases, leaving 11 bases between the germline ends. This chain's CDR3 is CASSSRTVTGELFF. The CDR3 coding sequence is TGTGCCAGTAGTTCGAGGACAGTCACCGGGGAGCTGTTTTTT.

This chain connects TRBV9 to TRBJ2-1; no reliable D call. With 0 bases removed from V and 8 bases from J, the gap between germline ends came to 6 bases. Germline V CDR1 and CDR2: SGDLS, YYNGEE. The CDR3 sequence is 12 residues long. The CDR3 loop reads CASSVARDEQFF. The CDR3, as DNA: TGTGCCAGCAGCGTAGCCCGCGATGAGCAGTTCTTC. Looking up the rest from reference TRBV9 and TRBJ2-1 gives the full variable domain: DSGVTQTPKHLITATGQRVTLRCSPRSGDLSVYWYQQSLDQGLQFLIQYYNGEERAKGNILERFSAQQFPDLHSELNLSSLELGDSALYFCASSVARDEQFFGPGTRLTVL.

DNA of the CDR3: TGTGCCAGCAGTCACCGGAACTACGAGCAGTACTTC. Translated, it gives CASSHRNYEQYF. The chain links TRBV7-3 to TRBJ2-7; D uncertain. V was trimmed by 6 bases and J by 3 bases, leaving 9 bases between them. The CDR3 sequence is 12 residues long. CDR1 SGHTA and CDR2 FQGTGA come from the germline V gene.

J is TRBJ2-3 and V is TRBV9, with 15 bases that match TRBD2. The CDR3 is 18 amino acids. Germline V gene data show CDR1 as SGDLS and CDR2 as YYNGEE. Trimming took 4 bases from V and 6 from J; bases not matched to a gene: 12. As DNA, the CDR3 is TGTGCCAGCAGCCCTTCAGGGACTAGCGGGAGGTATGGGGATACGCAGTATTTT. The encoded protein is CASSPSGTSGRYGDTQYF. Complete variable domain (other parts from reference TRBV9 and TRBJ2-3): DSGVTQTPKHLITATGQRVTLRCSPRSGDLSVYWYQQSLDQGLQFLIQYYNGEERAKGNILERFSAQQFPDLHSELNLSSLELGDSALYFCASSPSGTSGRYGDTQYFGPGTRLTVL.

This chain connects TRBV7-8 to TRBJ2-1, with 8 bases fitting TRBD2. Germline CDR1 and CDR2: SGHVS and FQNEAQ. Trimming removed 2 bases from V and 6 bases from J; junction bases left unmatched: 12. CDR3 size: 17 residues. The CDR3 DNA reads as TGTGCCAGCAGCTTAAGAAGGGGTCTAGCGGGTTTCAATGAGCAGTTCTTC. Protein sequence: CASSLRRGLAGFNEQFF.

CDR3 loop: CASSVVERQNYGYTF. The CDR3 coding sequence is TGTGCCAGCAGTGTCGTGGAGAGACAGAACTATGGCTACACCTTC. J is TRBJ1-2 and V is TRBV2; a weak D match, TRBD1 (5 bases). This CDR3 has 15 residues. V was shortened by 4 bases and J by 2 bases, with 14 bases between the two germline ends. Germline assignment: CDR1 SNHLY and CDR2 FYNNEI.

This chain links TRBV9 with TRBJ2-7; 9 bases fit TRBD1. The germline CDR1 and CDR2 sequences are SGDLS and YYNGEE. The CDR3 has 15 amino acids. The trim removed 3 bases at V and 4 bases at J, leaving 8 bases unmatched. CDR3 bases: TGTGCCAGCAGCGAGGGTCGGGACAGGGCTTACGAGCAGTACTTC. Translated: CASSEGRDRAYEQYF.

The CDR3 bases are TGTGCCATCAGTGAAGGGACTAGCGGGAGCTCCTACAATGAGCAGTTCTTC. This gives the protein CAISEGTSGSSYNEQFF. The chain links TRBV10-3 to TRBJ2-1; 14 bases are shared with TRBD2. The germline V gene has CDR1 ENHRY and CDR2 SYGVKD. This CDR3 comprises 17 residues. V shed 3 bases, J shed 0 bases, and the junction held 1 base outside the gene matches.

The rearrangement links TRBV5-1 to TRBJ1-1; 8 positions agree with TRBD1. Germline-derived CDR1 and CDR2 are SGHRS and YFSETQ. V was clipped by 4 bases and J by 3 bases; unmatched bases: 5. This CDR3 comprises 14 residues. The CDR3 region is CASSSRTGYTEAFF. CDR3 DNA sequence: TGCGCCAGCAGCAGCCGGACAGGGTACACTGAAGCTTTCTTT.

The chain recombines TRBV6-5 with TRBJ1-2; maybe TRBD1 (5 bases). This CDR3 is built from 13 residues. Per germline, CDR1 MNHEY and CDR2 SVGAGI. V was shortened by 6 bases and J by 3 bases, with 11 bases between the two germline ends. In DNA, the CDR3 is TGTGCCAGCAGCCCTGACAGCGACTATGGCTACACCTTC. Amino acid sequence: CASSPDSDYGYTF.

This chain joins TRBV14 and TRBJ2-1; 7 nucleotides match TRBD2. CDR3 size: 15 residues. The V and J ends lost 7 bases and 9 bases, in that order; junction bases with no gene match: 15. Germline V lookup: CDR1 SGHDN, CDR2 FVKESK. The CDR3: CASTLLASEGGEQFF. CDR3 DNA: TGTGCCAGCACCTTACTAGCGTCGGAAGGTGGTGAGCAGTTCTTC.

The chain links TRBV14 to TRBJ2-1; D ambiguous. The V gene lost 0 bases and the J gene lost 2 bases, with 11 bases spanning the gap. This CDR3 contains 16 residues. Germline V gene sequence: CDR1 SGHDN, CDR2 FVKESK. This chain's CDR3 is CASSQDRLSTYNEQFF. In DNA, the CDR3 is TGTGCCAGCAGCCAAGACAGATTGAGTACCTACAATGAGCAGTTCTTC.

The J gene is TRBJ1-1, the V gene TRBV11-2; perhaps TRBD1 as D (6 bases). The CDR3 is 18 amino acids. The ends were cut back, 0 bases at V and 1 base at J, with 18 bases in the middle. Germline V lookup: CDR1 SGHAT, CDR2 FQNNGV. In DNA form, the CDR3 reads TGTGCCAGCAGCTTAGATTCACAGGGCCTCCCCTCGAACACTGAAGCTTTCTTT. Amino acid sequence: CASSLDSQGLPSNTEAFF.

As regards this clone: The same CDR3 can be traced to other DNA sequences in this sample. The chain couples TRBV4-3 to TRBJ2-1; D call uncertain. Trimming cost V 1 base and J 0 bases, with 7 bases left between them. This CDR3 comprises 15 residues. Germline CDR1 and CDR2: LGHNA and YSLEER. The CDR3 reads CASSQGISSYNEQFF. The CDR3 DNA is TGCGCCAGCAGCCAAGGAATTTCCTCCTACAATGAGCAGTTCTTC.

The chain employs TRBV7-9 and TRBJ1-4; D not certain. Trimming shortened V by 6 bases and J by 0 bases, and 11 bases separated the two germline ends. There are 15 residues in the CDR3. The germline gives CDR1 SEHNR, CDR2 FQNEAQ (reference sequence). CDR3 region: CASRRSVATNEKLFF. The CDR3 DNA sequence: TGTGCCAGCAGACGATCGGTAGCAACTAATGAAAAACTGTTTTTT. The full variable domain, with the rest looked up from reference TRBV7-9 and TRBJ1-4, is DTGVSQNPRHKITKRGQNVTFRCDPISEHNRLYWYRQTLGQGPEFLTYFQNEAQLEKSRLLSDRFSAERPKGSFSTLEIQRTEQGDSAMYLCASRRSVATNEKLFFGSGTQLSVL.

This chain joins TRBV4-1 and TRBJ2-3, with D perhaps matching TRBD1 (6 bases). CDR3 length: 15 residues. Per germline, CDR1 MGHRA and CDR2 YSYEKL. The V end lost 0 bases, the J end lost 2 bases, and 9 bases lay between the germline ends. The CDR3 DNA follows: TGCGCCAGCAGCCAAGATCAGGGGTACACAGATACGCAGTATTTT. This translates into CASSQDQGYTDTQYF.

CDR3: CASSLGGLAGPYNEQFF. The CDR3 DNA sequence: TGTGCCAGCAGCTTAGGTGGACTAGCGGGACCCTACAATGAGCAGTTCTTC. This chain connects TRBV13 to TRBJ2-1; 12 bases agree with TRBD2. The ends lost 0 bases at V and 2 bases at J; junction bases unmatched: 2. The germline V gene encodes CDR1 PRHDT and CDR2 FYEKMQ (reference sequence). This CDR3 is built from 17 residues.